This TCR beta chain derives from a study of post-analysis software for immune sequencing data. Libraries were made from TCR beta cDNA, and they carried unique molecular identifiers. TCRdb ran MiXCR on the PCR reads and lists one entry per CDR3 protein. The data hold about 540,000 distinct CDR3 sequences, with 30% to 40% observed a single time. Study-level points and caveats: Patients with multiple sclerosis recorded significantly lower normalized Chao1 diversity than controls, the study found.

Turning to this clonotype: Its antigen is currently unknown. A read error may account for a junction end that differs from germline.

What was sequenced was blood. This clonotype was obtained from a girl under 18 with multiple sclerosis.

Written as DNA, the CDR3 is TGTGCCAGCTCACCACGACAGGGACTGGGCTCACCCCCCCACTTT. Translated, it gives CASSPRQGLGSPPHF. The rearrangement joins TRBV18 to TRBJ1-6; 7 bases fit TRBD1. Germline values: CDR1 KGHSH, CDR2 LQKENI. CDR3 length: 15 amino acids.